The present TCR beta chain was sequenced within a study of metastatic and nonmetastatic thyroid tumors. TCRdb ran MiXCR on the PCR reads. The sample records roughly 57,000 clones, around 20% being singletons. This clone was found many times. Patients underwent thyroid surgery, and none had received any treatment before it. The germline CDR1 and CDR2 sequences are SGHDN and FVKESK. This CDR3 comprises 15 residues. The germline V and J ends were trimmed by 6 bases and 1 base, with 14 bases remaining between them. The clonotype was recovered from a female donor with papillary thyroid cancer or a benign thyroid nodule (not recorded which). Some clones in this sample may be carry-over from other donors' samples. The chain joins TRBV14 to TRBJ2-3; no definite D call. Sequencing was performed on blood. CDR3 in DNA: TGTGCCAGCAGGAGGATGGGGTCCGGCACAGATACGCAGTATTTT. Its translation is CASRRMGSGTDTQYF.